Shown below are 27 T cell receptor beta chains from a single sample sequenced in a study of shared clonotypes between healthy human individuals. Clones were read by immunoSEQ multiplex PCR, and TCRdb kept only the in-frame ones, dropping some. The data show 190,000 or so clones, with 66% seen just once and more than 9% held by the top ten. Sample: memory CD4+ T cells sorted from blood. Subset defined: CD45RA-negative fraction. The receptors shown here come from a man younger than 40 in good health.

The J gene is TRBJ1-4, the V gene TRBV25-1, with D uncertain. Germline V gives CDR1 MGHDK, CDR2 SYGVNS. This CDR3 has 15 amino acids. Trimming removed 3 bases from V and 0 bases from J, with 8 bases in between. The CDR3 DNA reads TGTGCCAGCAGTGACGACACTTCAACTAATGAAAAACTGTTTTTT. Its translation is CASSDDTSTNEKLFF.

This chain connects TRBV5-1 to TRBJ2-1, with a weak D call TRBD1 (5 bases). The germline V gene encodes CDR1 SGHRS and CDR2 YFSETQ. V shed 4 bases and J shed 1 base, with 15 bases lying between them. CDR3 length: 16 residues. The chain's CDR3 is CASSIQGAHSYNEQFF. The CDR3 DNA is TGCGCCAGCAGCATACAAGGGGCTCATTCCTACAATGAGCAGTTCTTC.

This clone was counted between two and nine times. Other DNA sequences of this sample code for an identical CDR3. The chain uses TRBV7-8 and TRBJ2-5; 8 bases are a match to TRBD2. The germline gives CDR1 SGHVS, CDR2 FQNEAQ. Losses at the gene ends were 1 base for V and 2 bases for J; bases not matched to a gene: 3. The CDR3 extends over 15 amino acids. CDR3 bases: TGTGCCAGCAGCTTAGTTGGCGGGAGGCAAGAGACCCAGTACTTC. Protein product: CASSLVGGRQETQYF.

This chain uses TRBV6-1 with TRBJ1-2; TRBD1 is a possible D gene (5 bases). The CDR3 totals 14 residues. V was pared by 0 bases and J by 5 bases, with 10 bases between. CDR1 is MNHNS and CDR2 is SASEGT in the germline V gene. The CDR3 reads CASSEAFREYGYTF. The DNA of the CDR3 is TGTGCCAGCAGTGAAGCTTTCAGGGAATATGGCTACACCTTC.

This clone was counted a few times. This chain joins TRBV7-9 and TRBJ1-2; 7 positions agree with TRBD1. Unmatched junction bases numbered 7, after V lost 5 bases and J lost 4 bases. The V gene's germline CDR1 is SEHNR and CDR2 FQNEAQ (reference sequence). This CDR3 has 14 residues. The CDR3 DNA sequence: TGTGCCAGCAGCCGCTCAGGGGGACCCTATGGCTACACCTTC. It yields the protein CASSRSGGPYGYTF.

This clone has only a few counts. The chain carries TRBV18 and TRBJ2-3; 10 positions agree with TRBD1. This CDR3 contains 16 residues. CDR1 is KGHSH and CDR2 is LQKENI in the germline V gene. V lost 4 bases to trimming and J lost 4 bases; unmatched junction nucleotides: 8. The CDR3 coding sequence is TGTGCCAGCTCACGGCCTTCCGGACAGGGGGCAGATACGCAGTATTTT. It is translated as CASSRPSGQGADTQYF. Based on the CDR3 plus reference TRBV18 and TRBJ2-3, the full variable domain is NAGVMQNPRHLVRRRGQEARLRCSPMKGHSHVYWYRQLPEEGLKFMVYLQKENIIDESGMPKERFSAEFPKEGPSILRIQQVVRGDSAAYFCASSRPSGQGADTQYFGPGTRLTVL.

The DNA for the CDR3 is TGTGCCAGGCGGGGAGAGGGGACCTACGAGCAGTACTTC. Translated: CARRGEGTYEQYF. The chain recombines TRBV2 with TRBJ2-7; TRBD2 might be the D (6 bases). V dropped 9 bases and J dropped 2 bases, with 14 bases sitting between them. This CDR3 contains 13 residues. CDR1 is SNHLY, CDR2 FYNNEI, per germline.

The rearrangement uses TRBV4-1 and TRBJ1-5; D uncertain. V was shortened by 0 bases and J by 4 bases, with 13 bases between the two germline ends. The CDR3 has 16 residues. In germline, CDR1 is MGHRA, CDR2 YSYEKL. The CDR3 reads CASSQEMAGGNQPQHF. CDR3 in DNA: TGCGCCAGCAGCCAAGAGATGGCAGGAGGAAATCAGCCCCAGCATTTT.

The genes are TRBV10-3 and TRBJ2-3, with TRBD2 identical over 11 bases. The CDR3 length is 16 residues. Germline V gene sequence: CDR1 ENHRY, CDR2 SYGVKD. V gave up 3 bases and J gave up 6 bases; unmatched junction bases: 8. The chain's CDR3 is CAISDGVAGGIDTQYF. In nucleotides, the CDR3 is TGTGCCATCAGTGATGGGGTAGCGGGAGGGATCGATACGCAGTATTTT.

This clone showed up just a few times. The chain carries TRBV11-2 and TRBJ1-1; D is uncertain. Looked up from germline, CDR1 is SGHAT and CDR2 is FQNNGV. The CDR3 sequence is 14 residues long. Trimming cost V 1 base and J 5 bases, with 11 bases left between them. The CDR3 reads CASSLVSGVTEAFF. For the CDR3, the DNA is TGTGCCAGCAGCTTAGTTTCGGGAGTTACTGAAGCTTTCTTT.

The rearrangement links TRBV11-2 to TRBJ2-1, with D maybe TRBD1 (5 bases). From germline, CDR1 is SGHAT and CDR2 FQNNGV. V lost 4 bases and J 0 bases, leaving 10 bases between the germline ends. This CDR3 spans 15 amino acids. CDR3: CASSSGSASYNEQFF. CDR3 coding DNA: TGTGCCAGCAGCTCAGGGTCGGCCTCCTACAATGAGCAGTTCTTC.

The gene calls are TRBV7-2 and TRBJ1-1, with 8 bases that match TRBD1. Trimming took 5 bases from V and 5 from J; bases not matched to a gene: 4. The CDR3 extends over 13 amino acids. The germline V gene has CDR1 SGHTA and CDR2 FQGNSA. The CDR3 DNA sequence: TGTGCCAGCAGCCGCGACAGGGGAACTGAAGCTTTCTTT. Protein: CASSRDRGTEAFF.

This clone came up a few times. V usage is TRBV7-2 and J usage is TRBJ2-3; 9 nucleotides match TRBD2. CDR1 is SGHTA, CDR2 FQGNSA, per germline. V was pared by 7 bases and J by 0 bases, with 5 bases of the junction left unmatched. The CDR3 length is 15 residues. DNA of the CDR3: TGTGCCAGCACCGTAGCGGGAGCGAGCACAGATACGCAGTATTTT. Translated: CASTVAGASTDTQYF.

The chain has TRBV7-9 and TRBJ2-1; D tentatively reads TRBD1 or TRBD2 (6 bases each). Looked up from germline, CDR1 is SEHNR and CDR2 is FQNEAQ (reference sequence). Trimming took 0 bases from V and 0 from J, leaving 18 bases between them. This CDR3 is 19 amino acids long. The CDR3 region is CASSLAGGPKASSYNEQFF. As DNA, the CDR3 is TGTGCCAGCAGCTTAGCTGGGGGGCCTAAGGCGAGCTCCTACAATGAGCAGTTCTTC.

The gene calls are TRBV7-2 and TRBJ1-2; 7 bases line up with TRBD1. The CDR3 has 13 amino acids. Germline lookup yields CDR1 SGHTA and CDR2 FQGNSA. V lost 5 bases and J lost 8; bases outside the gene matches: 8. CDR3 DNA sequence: TGTGCCAGCAGCGGTCCAGGGGGTTGGGGCTACACCTTC. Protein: CASSGPGGWGYTF.

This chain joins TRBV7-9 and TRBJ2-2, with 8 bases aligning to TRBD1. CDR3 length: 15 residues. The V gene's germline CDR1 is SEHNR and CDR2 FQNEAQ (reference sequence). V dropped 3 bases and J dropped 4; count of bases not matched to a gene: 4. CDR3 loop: CASSFRTGTTGELFF. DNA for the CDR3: TGTGCCAGCAGCTTCCGGACAGGGACCACCGGGGAGCTGTTTTTT.

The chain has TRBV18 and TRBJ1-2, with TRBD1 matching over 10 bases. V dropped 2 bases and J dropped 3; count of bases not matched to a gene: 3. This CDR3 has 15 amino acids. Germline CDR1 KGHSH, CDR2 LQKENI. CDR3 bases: TGTGCCAGCTCACCATCGGGACAGGGGCACTATGGCTACACCTTC. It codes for CASSPSGQGHYGYTF.

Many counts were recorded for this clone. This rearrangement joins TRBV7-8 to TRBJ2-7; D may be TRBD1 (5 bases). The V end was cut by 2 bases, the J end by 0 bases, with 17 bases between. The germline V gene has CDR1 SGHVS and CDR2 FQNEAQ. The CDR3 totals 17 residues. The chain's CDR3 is CASSLSLTGRSSYEQYF. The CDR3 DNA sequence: TGTGCCAGCAGCTTATCCCTTACAGGCCGTAGCTCCTACGAGCAGTACTTC.

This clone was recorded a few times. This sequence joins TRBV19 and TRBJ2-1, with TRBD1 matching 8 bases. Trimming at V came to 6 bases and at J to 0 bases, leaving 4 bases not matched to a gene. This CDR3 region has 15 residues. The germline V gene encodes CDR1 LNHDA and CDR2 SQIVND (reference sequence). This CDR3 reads CASRLGQASYNEQFF. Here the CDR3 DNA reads TGTGCCAGTAGGTTGGGACAGGCCTCCTACAATGAGCAGTTCTTC.

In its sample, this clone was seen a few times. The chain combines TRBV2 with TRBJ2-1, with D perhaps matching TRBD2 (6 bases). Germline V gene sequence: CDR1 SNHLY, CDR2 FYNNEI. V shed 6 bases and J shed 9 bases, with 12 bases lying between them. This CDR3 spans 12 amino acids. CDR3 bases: TGTGCCAGCAGAGAGACTAGTCGTGAGCAGTTCTTC. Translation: CASRETSREQFF.

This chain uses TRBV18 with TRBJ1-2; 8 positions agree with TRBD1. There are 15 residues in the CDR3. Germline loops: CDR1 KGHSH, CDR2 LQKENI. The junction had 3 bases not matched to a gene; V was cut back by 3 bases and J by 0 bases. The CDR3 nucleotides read TGTGCCAGCTCACCGACAGGGGAGTCTAACTATGGCTACACCTTC. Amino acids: CASSPTGESNYGYTF.

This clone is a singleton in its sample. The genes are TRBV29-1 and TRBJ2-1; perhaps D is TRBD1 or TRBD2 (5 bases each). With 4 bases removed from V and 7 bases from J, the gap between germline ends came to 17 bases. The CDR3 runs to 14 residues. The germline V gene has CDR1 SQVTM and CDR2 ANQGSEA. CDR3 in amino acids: CSVVGDSARNEQFF. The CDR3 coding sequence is TGCAGCGTTGTAGGGGATAGCGCGAGAAATGAGCAGTTCTTC.

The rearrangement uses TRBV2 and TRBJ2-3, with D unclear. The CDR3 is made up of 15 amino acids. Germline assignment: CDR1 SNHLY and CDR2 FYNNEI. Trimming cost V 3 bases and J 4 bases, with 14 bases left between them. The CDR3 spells CASSEILGSADTQYF. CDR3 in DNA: TGTGCCAGCAGTGAGATTCTGGGTTCCGCAGATACGCAGTATTTT. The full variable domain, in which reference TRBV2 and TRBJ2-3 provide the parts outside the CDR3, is EPEVTQTPSHQVTQMGQEVILRCVPISNHLYFYWYRQILGQKVEFLVSFYNNEISEKSEIFDDQFSVERPDGSNFTLKIRSTKLEDSAMYFCASSEILGSADTQYFGPGTRLTVL.

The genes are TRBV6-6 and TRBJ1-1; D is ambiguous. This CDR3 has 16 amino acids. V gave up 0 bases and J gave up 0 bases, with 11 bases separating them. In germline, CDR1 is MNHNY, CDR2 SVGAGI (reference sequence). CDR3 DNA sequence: TGTGCCAGCAGTTACTCGAGTCCTGGGATGAACACTGAAGCTTTCTTT. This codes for CASSYSSPGMNTEAFF.

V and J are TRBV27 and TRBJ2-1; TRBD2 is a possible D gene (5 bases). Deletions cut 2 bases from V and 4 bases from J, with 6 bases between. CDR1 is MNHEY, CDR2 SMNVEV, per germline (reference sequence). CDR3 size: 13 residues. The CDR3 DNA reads TGTGCCAGCAGTTTAACGGGATACAATGAGCAGTTCTTC. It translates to CASSLTGYNEQFF.

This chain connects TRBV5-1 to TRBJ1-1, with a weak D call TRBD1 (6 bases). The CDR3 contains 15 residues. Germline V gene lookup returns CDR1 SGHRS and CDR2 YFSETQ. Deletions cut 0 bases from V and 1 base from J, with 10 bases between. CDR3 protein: CASSLESRGNTEAFF. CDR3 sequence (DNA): TGCGCCAGCAGCTTGGAGAGCAGGGGGAACACTGAAGCTTTCTTT.

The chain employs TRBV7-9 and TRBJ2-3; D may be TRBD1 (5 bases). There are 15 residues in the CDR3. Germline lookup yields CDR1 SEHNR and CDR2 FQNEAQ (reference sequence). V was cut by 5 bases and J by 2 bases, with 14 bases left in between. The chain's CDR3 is CASSPRARDTDTQYF. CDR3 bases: TGTGCCAGCAGCCCCAGGGCCCGAGACACAGATACGCAGTATTTT.